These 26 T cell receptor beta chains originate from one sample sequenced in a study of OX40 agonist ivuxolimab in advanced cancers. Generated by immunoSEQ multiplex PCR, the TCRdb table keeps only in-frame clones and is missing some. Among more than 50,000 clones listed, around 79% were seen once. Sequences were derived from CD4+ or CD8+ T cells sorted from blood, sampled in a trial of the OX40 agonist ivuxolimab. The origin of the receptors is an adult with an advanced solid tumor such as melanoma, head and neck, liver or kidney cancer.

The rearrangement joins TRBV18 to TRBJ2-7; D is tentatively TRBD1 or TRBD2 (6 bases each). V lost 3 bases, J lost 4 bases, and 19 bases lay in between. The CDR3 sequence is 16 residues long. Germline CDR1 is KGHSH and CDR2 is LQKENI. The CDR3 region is CASSPVPKGGSYEQYF. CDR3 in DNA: TGTGCCAGCTCACCGGTTCCGAAGGGGGGTTCGTACGAGCAGTACTTC.

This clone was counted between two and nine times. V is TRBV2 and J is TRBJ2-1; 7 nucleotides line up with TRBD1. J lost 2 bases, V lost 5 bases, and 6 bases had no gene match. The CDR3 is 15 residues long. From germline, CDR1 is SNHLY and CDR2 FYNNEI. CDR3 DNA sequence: TGTGCCAGCAGTATATTCACAGGGGCCTACAATGAGCAGTTCTTC. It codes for CASSIFTGAYNEQFF.

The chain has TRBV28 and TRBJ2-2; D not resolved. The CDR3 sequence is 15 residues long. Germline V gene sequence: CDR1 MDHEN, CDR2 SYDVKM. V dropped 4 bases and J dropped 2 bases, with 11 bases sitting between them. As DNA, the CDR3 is TGTGCCAGCAGTTCCGGAGCAACTAACACCGGGGAGCTGTTTTTT. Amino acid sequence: CASSSGATNTGELFF. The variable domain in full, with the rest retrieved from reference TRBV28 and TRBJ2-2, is DVKVTQSSRYLVKRTGEKVFLECVQDMDHENMFWYRQDPGLGLRLIYFSYDVKMKEKGDIPEGYSVSREKKERFSLILESASTNQTSMYLCASSSGATNTGELFFGEGSRLTVL.

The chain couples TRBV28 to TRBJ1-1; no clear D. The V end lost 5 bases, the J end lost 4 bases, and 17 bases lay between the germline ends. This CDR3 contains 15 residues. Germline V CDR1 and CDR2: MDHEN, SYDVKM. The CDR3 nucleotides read TGTGCCAGCAGTCTCTCCACAACTGTGGGCACTGAAGCTTTCTTT. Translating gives CASSLSTTVGTEAFF.

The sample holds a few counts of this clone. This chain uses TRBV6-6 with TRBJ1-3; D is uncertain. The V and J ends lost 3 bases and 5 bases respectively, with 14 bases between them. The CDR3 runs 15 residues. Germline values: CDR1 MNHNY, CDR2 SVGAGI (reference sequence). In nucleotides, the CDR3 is TGTGCCAGCAGTTATGCGGGGTTTGACAGAAACACCATATATTTT. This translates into CASSYAGFDRNTIYF.

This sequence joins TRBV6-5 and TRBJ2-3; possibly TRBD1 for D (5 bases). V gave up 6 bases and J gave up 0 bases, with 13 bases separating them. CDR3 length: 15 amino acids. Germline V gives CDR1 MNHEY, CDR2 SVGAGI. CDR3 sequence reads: CASRDRTTSTDTQYF. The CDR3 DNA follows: TGTGCCAGCAGAGATCGGACAACTAGCACAGATACGCAGTATTTT.

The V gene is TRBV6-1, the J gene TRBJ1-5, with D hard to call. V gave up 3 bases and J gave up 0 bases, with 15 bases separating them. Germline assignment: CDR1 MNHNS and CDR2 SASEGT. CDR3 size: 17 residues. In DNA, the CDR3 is TGTGCCAGCAGTGAGCGGATCGGACGGGTTAGCAATCAGCCCCAGCATTTT. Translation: CASSERIGRVSNQPQHF.

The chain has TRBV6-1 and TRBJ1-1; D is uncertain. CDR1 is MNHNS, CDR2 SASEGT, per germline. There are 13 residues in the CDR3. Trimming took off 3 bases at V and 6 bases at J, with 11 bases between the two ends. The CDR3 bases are TGTGCCAGCAGTGATAGGGATCTATCTGAAGCTTTCTTT. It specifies CASSDRDLSEAFF.

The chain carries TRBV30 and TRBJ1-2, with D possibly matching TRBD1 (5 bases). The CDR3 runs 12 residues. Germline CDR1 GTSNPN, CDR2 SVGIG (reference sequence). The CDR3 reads CASPGGNYGYTF. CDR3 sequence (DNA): TGTGCATCCCCGGGGGGGAACTATGGCTACACCTTC. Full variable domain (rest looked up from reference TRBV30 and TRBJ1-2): SQTIHQWPATLVQPVGSPLSLECTVEGTSNPNLYWYRQAAGRGLQLLFYSVGIGQISSEVPQNLSASRPQDRQFILSSKKLLLSDSGFYLCASPGGNYGYTFGSGTRLTVV.

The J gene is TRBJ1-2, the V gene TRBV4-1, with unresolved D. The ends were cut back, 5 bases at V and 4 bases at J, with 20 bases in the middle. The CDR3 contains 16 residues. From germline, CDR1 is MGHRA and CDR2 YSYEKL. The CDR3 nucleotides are TGCGCCAGCAGCAGTCCCGCCAACCGAAAGACCTATGGCTACACCTTC. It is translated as CASSSPANRKTYGYTF.

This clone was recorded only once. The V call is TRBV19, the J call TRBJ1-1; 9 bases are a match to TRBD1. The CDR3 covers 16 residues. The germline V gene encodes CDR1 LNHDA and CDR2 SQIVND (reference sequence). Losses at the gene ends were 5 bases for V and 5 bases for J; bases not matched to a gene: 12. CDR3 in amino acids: CASSLTFGTGQTEAFF. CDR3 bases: TGTGCCAGTAGTCTGACGTTCGGGACAGGGCAGACTGAAGCTTTCTTT.

The CDR3 DNA reads TGTGCCAGCAGTACTGGGTGGGGTCGAGTTGCAACTAATGAAAAACTGTTTTTT. Protein: CASSTGWGRVATNEKLFF. The chain is built from TRBV28 and TRBJ1-4; D uncertain. V was shortened by 5 bases and J by 0 bases, with 19 bases between the two germline ends. Germline assignment: CDR1 MDHEN and CDR2 SYDVKM. CDR3 size: 18 residues.

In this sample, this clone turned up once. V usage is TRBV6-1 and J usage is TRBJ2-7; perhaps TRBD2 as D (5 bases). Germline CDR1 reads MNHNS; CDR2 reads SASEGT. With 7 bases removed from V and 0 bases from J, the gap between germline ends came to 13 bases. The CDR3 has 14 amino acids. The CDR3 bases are TGTGCCAGCACGCTAGGACGGGACTCCTACGAGCAGTACTTC. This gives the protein CASTLGRDSYEQYF.

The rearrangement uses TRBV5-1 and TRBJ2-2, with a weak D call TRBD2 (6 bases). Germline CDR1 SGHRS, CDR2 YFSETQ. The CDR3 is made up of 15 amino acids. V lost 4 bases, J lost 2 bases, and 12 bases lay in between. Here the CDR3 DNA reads TGCGCCAGCAGCCTTGGGGACTTTAACACCGGGGAGCTGTTTTTT. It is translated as CASSLGDFNTGELFF.

The CDR3 region has the DNA TGCGCCAGCAGCCAAGCTAGCGGGATCGTAGATGAGCAGTTCTTC. Its protein product is CASSQASGIVDEQFF. The chain carries TRBV4-1 and TRBJ2-1; 9 positions agree with TRBD2. V gave up 1 base and J gave up 8 bases; unmatched junction bases: 6. Germline CDR1 and CDR2: MGHRA and YSYEKL. The length of the CDR3 is 15 residues.

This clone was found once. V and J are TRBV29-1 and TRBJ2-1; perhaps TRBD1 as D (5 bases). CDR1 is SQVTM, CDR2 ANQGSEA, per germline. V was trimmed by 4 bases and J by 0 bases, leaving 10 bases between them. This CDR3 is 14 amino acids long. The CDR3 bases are TGCAGCGTTGGTCAGGGAAGCTCCTACAATGAGCAGTTCTTC. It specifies CSVGQGSSYNEQFF.

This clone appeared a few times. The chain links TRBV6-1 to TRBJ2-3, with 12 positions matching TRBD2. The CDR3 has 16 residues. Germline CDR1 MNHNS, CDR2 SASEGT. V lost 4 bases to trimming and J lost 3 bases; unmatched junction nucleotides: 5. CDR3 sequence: CASSARLAGVTDTQYF. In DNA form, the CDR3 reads TGTGCCAGCAGTGCCCGACTAGCGGGAGTTACAGATACGCAGTATTTT.

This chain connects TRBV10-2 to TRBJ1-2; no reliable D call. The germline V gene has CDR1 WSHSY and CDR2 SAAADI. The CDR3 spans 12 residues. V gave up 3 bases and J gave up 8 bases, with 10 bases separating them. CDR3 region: CASSDSRLGYTF. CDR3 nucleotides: TGCGCCAGCAGTGATTCCCGCCTCGGCTACACCTTC.

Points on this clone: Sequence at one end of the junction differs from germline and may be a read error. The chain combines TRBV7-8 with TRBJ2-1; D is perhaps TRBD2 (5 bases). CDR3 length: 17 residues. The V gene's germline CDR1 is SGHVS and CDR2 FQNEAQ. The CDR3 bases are TGTGCCAGCAGATTAGGTCAGCGGCAGAGCTCCTACAATGAGCAGTTCTTC. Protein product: CASRLGQRQSSYNEQFF.

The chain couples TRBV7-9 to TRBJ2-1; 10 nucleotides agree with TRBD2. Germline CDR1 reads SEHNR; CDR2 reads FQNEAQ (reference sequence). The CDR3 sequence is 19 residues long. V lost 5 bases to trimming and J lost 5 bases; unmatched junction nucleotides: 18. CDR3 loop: CASSTKTSGFTWRDNEQFF. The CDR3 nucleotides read TGTGCCAGCAGCACCAAGACTAGCGGGTTTACGTGGAGGGACAATGAGCAGTTCTTC. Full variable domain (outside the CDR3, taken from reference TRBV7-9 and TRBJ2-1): DTGVSQNPRHKITKRGQNVTFRCDPISEHNRLYWYRQTLGQGPEFLTYFQNEAQLEKSRLLSDRFSAERPKGSFSTLEIQRTEQGDSAMYLCASSTKTSGFTWRDNEQFFGPGTRLTVL.

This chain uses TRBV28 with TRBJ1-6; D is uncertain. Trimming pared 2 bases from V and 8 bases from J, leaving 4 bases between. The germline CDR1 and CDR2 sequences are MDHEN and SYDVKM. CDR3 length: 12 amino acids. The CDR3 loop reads CASSLGYSPLHF. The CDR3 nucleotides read TGTGCCAGCAGTTTAGGTTATTCACCCCTCCACTTT.

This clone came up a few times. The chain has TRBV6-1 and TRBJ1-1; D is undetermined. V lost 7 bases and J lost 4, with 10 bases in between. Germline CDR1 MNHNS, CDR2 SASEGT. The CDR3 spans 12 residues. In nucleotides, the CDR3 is TGTGCCAGCATTTGGGTTGGCACTGAAGCTTTCTTT. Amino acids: CASIWVGTEAFF.

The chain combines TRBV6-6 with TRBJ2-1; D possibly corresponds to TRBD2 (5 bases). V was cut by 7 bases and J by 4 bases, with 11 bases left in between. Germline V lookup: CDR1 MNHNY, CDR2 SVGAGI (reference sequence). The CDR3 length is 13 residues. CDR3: CASTQRGYNEQFF. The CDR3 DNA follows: TGTGCCAGCACCCAACGGGGTTACAATGAGCAGTTCTTC.

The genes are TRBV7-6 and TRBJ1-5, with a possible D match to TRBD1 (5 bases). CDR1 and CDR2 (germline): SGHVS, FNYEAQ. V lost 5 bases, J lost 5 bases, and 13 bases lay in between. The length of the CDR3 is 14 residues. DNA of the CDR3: TGTGCCAGCAGCCTAGACCGGGGGGATCAGCCCCAGCATTTT. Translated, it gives CASSLDRGDQPQHF.

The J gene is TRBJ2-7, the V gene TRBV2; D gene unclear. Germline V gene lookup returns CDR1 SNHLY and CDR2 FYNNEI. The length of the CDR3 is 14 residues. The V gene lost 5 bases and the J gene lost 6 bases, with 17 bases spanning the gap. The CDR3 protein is CASSIDAFGGEQYF. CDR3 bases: TGTGCCAGCAGTATCGACGCCTTCGGTGGCGAGCAGTACTTC.

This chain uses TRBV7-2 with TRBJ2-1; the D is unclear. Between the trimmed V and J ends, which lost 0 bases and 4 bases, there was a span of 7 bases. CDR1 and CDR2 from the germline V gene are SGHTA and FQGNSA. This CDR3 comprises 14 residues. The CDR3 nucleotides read TGTGCCAGCAGCTTAGCAACCGGATACAATGAGCAGTTCTTC. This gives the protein CASSLATGYNEQFF.